Below, 26 T cell receptor beta chains from the same sample are listed, as sequenced in a study of cytomegalovirus exposure and HLA in healthy donors. PCR was performed using 60 Vbeta and 13 Jbeta primers. The method was immunoSEQ multiplex PCR; TCRdb's version includes in-frame clones alone and lacks a portion of them. This table holds about 110,000 clones, roughly 76% found once. Sequencing was done on a sample of PBMCs. The source of these receptors is a woman aged 50 to 60 in good health and CMV-seropositive.

The sample holds one count of this clone. The rearrangement uses TRBV7-9 and TRBJ2-1; 9 bases match TRBD2. J lost 2 bases, V lost 0 bases, and 5 bases had no gene match. The length of the CDR3 is 17 residues. In germline, CDR1 is SEHNR, CDR2 FQNEAQ (reference sequence). The CDR3 spells CASSLALAGGAYNEQFF. CDR3 DNA sequence: TGTGCCAGCAGCTTAGCGTTGGCGGGGGGGGCCTACAATGAGCAGTTCTTC.

V gene TRBV9 combines with J gene TRBJ2-1; 11 nucleotides agree with TRBD2. In germline, CDR1 is SGDLS, CDR2 YYNGEE. This CDR3 contains 16 residues. V lost 0 bases and J lost 9; bases outside the gene matches: 8. This CDR3 is CASSVGVAGGLGEQFF. The CDR3 DNA follows: TGTGCCAGCAGCGTAGGGGTAGCGGGGGGGCTGGGTGAGCAGTTCTTC. The full variable domain, rest sourced from reference TRBV9 and TRBJ2-1, is DSGVTQTPKHLITATGQRVTLRCSPRSGDLSVYWYQQSLDQGLQFLIQYYNGEERAKGNILERFSAQQFPDLHSELNLSSLELGDSALYFCASSVGVAGGLGEQFFGPGTRLTVL.

The chain uses TRBV27 and TRBJ2-7, with 7 bases lining up with TRBD1. V gave up 6 bases and J gave up 5 bases; unmatched junction bases: 10. The CDR3 totals 14 residues. Germline V gene sequence: CDR1 MNHEY, CDR2 SMNVEV (reference sequence). The CDR3 region is CASRIERGHDEQYF. The CDR3 DNA is TGTGCCAGCAGGATAGAGAGGGGGCACGACGAGCAGTACTTC.

This chain joins TRBV10-1 and TRBJ2-5; 7 positions match TRBD1. This CDR3 region has 16 residues. The germline CDR1 and CDR2 sequences are WNHNN and SYGVQD (reference sequence). V lost 5 bases and J lost 1; bases outside the gene matches: 10. The CDR3 spells CASSSRTGYLQETQYF. CDR3 bases: TGCGCCAGCAGTTCCCGGACAGGCTACCTCCAAGAGACCCAGTACTTC.

CDR3 region: CASSSDRGLDEKLFF. The CDR3 DNA sequence: TGTGCCAGCAGCTCAGACAGGGGGCTTGATGAAAAACTGTTTTTT. V gene TRBV7-9 combines with J gene TRBJ1-4; TRBD1 matches at 10 bases. CDR3 length: 15 residues. The trim removed 4 bases at V and 6 bases at J, leaving 5 bases unmatched. Germline V gene sequence: CDR1 SEHNR, CDR2 FQNEAQ (reference sequence).

The rearrangement links TRBV19 to TRBJ2-6, with D uncertain. The V gene's germline CDR1 is LNHDA and CDR2 SQIVND (reference sequence). The CDR3 is made up of 17 amino acids. V lost 5 bases, J lost 0 bases, and 14 bases lay in between. CDR3 protein: CASSPVLKSSGANVLTF. Written as DNA, the CDR3 is TGTGCCAGTAGTCCGGTCTTAAAGAGCTCTGGGGCCAACGTCCTGACTTTC. The whole variable domain, filled in from reference TRBV19 and TRBJ2-6, reads DGGITQSPKYLFRKEGQNVTLSCEQNLNHDAMYWYRQDPGQGLRLIYYSQIVNDFQKGDIAEGYSVSREKKESFPLTVTSAQKNPTAFYLCASSPVLKSSGANVLTFGAGSRLTVL.

The V call is TRBV4-1, the J call TRBJ1-2; the D gene is possibly TRBD1 (6 bases). Between the trimmed V and J ends, which lost 4 bases and 2 bases, there was a span of 14 bases. CDR1 is MGHRA and CDR2 is YSYEKL in the germline V gene. The CDR3 loop spans 15 amino acids. The CDR3 DNA sequence: TGCGCCAGCAGCCCCTCGGCAGGGGTGAACTATGGCTACACCTTC. This gives the protein CASSPSAGVNYGYTF.

The rearrangement joins TRBV7-2 to TRBJ2-4, with TRBD1 matching 7 bases. The CDR3 runs to 14 residues. Per germline, CDR1 SGHTA and CDR2 FQGNSA. The V and J ends lost 5 bases and 8 bases, in that order; junction bases with no gene match: 9. The CDR3 spells CASSPVGGGDIQYF. The CDR3 coding sequence is TGTGCCAGCAGCCCAGTAGGGGGCGGAGACATTCAGTACTTC.

This clone was recorded only once. This chain uses TRBV19 with TRBJ2-5; TRBD1 aligns across 9 bases. The CDR3 has 15 residues. The junction had 7 bases not matched to a gene; V was cut back by 3 bases and J by 5 bases. Germline assignment: CDR1 LNHDA and CDR2 SQIVND (reference sequence). The CDR3 nucleotides read TGTGCCAGTAGTATTAGGACAGGGGACTTGGAGACCCAGTACTTC. Translation: CASSIRTGDLETQYF.

This chain joins TRBV19 and TRBJ1-6; perhaps TRBD1 as D (6 bases). Germline V gene lookup returns CDR1 LNHDA and CDR2 SQIVND (reference sequence). The ends were cut back, 3 bases at V and 5 bases at J, with 11 bases in the middle. The CDR3 length is 15 residues. The CDR3 loop is CASSITGSNNSPLHF. DNA of the CDR3: TGTGCCAGTAGTATTACAGGGTCCAATAATTCACCCCTCCACTTT.

The chain employs TRBV6-4 and TRBJ1-1; no clear D gene. Trimming shortened V by 4 bases and J by 1 base, and 7 bases separated the two germline ends. CDR1 and CDR2 (germline): MRHNA, SNTAGT. The CDR3 totals 13 residues. CDR3: CASSAQKNTEAFF. The CDR3 nucleotides read TGTGCCAGCAGTGCCCAAAAGAACACTGAAGCTTTCTTT.

The chain links TRBV5-1 to TRBJ2-3; 7 bases are a match to TRBD2. V lost 5 bases to trimming and J lost 6 bases; unmatched junction nucleotides: 9. The CDR3 has 14 amino acids. Germline lookup yields CDR1 SGHRS and CDR2 YFSETQ. CDR3 residues: CASRSTREGDTQYF. The CDR3 bases are TGCGCCAGCAGGTCGACCAGGGAGGGTGATACGCAGTATTTT.

This chain joins TRBV5-1 and TRBJ1-1; no definite D call. V shed 4 bases and J shed 0 bases, with 16 bases lying between them. Germline assignment: CDR1 SGHRS and CDR2 YFSETQ. The CDR3 has 16 residues. This chain's CDR3 is CASSLGPTLMNTEAFF. The CDR3 coding sequence is TGCGCCAGCAGCCTAGGCCCGACCCTCATGAACACTGAAGCTTTCTTT. Variable domain in full (rest from reference TRBV5-1 and TRBJ1-1): KAGVTQTPRYLIKTRGQQVTLSCSPISGHRSVSWYQQTPGQGLQFLFEYFSETQRNKGNFPGRFSGRQFSNSRSEMNVSTLELGDSALYLCASSLGPTLMNTEAFFGQGTRLTVV.

The chain combines TRBV4-2 with TRBJ1-1; TRBD1 is a possible D gene (6 bases). Germline loops: CDR1 LGHNA, CDR2 YNFKEQ. This CDR3 spans 15 amino acids. Trimming took off 2 bases at V and 5 bases at J, with 15 bases between the two ends. The CDR3 region has the DNA TGTGCCAGCAGCCAACTCGGACAGTACCTGACTGAAGCTTTCTTT. It encodes CASSQLGQYLTEAFF.

The genes are TRBV5-5 and TRBJ1-4; no clear D gene. From germline, CDR1 is SGHKS and CDR2 YYEKEE (reference sequence). This CDR3 is 15 amino acids long. V was clipped by 4 bases and J by 7 bases, with 17 bases between them. CDR3 in DNA: TGTGCCAGCAGCCCGATAGCCGCGGCGGGTGAAAAACTGTTTTTT. Translation: CASSPIAAAGEKLFF.

This sequence joins TRBV9 and TRBJ2-5; possible D gene TRBD1, 6 bases. The CDR3 runs to 15 residues. The germline V gene encodes CDR1 SGDLS and CDR2 YYNGEE. Deletions cut 5 bases from V and 5 bases from J, with 19 bases between. DNA for the CDR3: TGTGCCAGCAGTCCTAATGGACAGACGACGGAGACCCAGTACTTC. Its translation is CASSPNGQTTETQYF.

The rearrangement uses TRBV4-1 and TRBJ1-2; 7 bases agree with TRBD1. CDR1 MGHRA and CDR2 YSYEKL come from the germline V gene. Germline trimming cut 1 base from V and 1 base from J; bases unmatched to any gene: 9. The CDR3 is 17 residues long. CDR3 protein: CASSQVGGQVINYGYTF. CDR3 sequence (DNA): TGCGCCAGCAGCCAAGTCGGCGGACAGGTTATTAACTATGGCTACACCTTC.

CDR3 nucleotide sequence: TGTGCCAGGGGGGAGGCGGGTATGGATGGCTACACCTTC. It codes for CARGEAGMDGYTF. The gene calls are TRBV6-1 and TRBJ1-2, with D maybe TRBD1 (5 bases). V lost 9 bases, J lost 6 bases, and 17 bases lay in between. Germline V CDR1 and CDR2: MNHNS, SASEGT. This CDR3 has 13 residues.

V gene TRBV18 combines with J gene TRBJ2-2; 9 bases map to TRBD1. V gave up 0 bases and J gave up 6 bases; unmatched junction bases: 5. Germline loops: CDR1 KGHSH, CDR2 LQKENI. This CDR3 region has 16 residues. The CDR3 here is CASSPPGQGDAGELFF. CDR3 bases: TGTGCCAGCTCACCACCGGGACAGGGTGACGCCGGGGAGCTGTTTTTT.

This sequence joins TRBV5-5 and TRBJ2-1, with TRBD2 as a possible D gene (6 bases). V lost 3 bases and J 3 bases, leaving 13 bases between the germline ends. CDR1 and CDR2 from the germline V gene are SGHKS and YYEKEE (reference sequence). The CDR3 is 15 residues long. DNA for the CDR3: TGTGCCAGCAGCTGGGGCCGGGGGATCTACAATGAGCAGTTCTTC. Amino acid sequence: CASSWGRGIYNEQFF.

This clone was recorded only once. The chain is built from TRBV19 and TRBJ2-5, with D tentatively TRBD2 (5 bases). The V and J ends lost 5 bases and 4 bases respectively, with 17 bases between them. The CDR3 runs to 15 residues. Germline V gene sequence: CDR1 LNHDA, CDR2 SQIVND (reference sequence). The CDR3 is CASSAPGTGGETQYF. CDR3 nucleotide sequence: TGTGCCAGTAGTGCCCCGGGAACCGGTGGAGAGACCCAGTACTTC.

The chain combines TRBV6-5 with TRBJ2-7; D perhaps matches TRBD1 (7 bases). The CDR3 is made up of 14 amino acids. V was shortened by 6 bases and J by 6 bases, with 18 bases between the two germline ends. Germline CDR1 and CDR2: MNHEY and SVGAGI. The CDR3: CASRISRQGGEQYF. The CDR3 DNA sequence: TGTGCCAGCAGAATAAGCAGACAGGGAGGCGAGCAGTACTTC.

The chain uses TRBV29-1 and TRBJ1-1; TRBD1 matches at 8 bases. The CDR3 sequence is 14 residues long. After removal of 4 bases from V and 4 bases from J, the junction contained 8 bases not matched to a gene. The germline gives CDR1 SQVTM, CDR2 ANQGSEA. The CDR3 is CSVGGRGLGTEAFF. In DNA, the CDR3 is TGCAGCGTTGGGGGCAGGGGGCTTGGCACTGAAGCTTTCTTT.

The rearrangement links TRBV4-1 to TRBJ1-1, with unresolved D. The CDR3 is made up of 18 amino acids. Germline-derived CDR1 and CDR2 are MGHRA and YSYEKL. Between the trimmed V and J ends, which lost 4 bases and 1 base, there was a span of 22 bases. The CDR3: CASSLLRDGEWGNTEAFF. In DNA form, the CDR3 reads TGCGCCAGCAGCCTCCTTCGAGATGGGGAGTGGGGGAACACTGAAGCTTTCTTT.

Here the CDR3 reads CASSIGGTRDSPLHF. The CDR3 DNA follows: TGTGCCAGTAGTATAGGCGGGACCAGGGACTCACCCCTCCACTTT. This chain joins TRBV19 and TRBJ1-6; perhaps TRBD1 as D (5 bases). The CDR3 runs 15 residues. Looked up from germline, CDR1 is LNHDA and CDR2 is SQIVND (reference sequence). V gave up 1 base and J gave up 10 bases, with 14 bases separating them.

The CDR3 protein is CASSPYTEAFF. In nucleotides, the CDR3 is TGTGCCAGCAGCCCTTACACTGAAGCTTTCTTT. The chain is built from TRBV7-9 and TRBJ1-1; no firm D call. There are 11 residues in the CDR3. Per the germline V gene, CDR1 is SEHNR and CDR2 is FQNEAQ (reference sequence). The germline V and J ends were trimmed by 5 bases and 3 bases, with 4 bases remaining between them.